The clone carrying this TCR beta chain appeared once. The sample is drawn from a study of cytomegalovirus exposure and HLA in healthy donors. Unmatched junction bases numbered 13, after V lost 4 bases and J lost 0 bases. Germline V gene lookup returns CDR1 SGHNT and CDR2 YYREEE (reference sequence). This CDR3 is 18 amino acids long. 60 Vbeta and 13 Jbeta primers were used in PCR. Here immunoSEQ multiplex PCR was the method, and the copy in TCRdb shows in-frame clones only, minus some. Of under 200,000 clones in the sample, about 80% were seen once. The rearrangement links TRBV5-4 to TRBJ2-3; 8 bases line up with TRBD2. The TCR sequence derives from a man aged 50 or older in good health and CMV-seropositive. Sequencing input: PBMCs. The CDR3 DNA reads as TGTGCCAGCAGCCGGAGCGGGGGACAAATCTCTAGCACAGATACGCAGTATTTT. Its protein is CASSRSGGQISSTDTQYF.